This T cell receptor (beta chain) is drawn from a study of OX40 agonist ivuxolimab in advanced cancers. Notes on the research overall: The costimulatory receptor OX40 (CD134) was targeted by ivuxolimab, a fully human IgG2 agonistic monoclonal antibody. Partial responses occurred in three dose-escalation patients: two with cutaneous melanoma and one with hepatocellular carcinoma. Of the roughly 54 dose-escalation patients, hepatocellular carcinoma was present in 19, melanoma in around 15, renal cell carcinoma in 9 and head and neck cancer in 9. The paper describes the monotherapy dose-escalation part (N = 52 patients) of the phase I trial of ivuxolimab. Prior anti-PD-1, anti-PD-L1 or anti-CTLA-4 therapy was permitted, and checkpoint inhibitors had been received by under 50% of dose-escalation patients. In the dose-escalation cohort, around 80% of patients were male, and the mean age was approximately 60 years with a range of roughly 20 to 79. Intravenous ivuxolimab was administered to patients every 2 weeks at six dose levels: 0.01, 0.1, 0.3, 1.5, 3 and 10 mg/kg. The purpose of peripheral TCRbeta sequencing was to test whether ivuxolimab changed TCR sequence diversity and led to clonal T-cell expansion.

The trial excluded patients who had a history of autoimmune disease or were on systemic immunosuppression. In every dose cohort, peripheral blood was drawn for TCR sequencing at baseline, cycle 4 day 1, and cycle 7 day 1. Samples were obtained from an open-label, multicenter, first-in-human phase I dose-escalation trial of ivuxolimab. Adults with locally advanced or metastatic melanoma, renal cell carcinoma, hepatocellular carcinoma or head and neck squamous cell carcinoma were enrolled in the trial. CD4+ and CD8+ T cells were sorted separately from peripheral blood before TCR sequencing. V is reduced by 10 bases and J by 0 bases, leaving a spacing of 12 bases between them. From cysteine to phenylalanine, the CDR3 is 14 amino acids long. Only the CDR3 portion is preserved as DNA: 42 bases, with reading frame beginning at the first base. As encoded in the germline V gene, CDR1 is MGHDK while CDR2 is SYGVNS.

In regard to this clone: It has no known antigen specificity. No per-base quality is available; no much larger clone lies one base away.

To sequence the TCRbeta CDR3 region, genomic DNA was isolated from the sorted cells. TCRbeta CDR3 regions were sequenced using the immunoSEQ Assay. TCRdb's version of the immuneACCESS table is confined to in-frame rearrangements and falls short of the full clone set. An unresolved V gene accounts for under half of the shortfall where checked; the remainder is of unknown origin. The sample table records about 59,000 clones; roughly 86% of these occur just once. The ten largest clones add up to more than 4.5% of the sample. Study-wide findings and limitations: The antigen specificity of the peripheral T cells that underwent clonal expansion was not determined. After ivuxolimab, more expanded clones were found on average in CD8+ T cells than in CD4+ T cells. Partial responders in the 0.1-3.0 mg/kg groups had among the lowest normalized peripheral clonal expansion, especially among CD8+ T cells. At doses from 0.1 to 3.0 mg/kg, clonal expansion was seen in both CD4+ and CD8+ blood T cells between baseline and week 6. Low levels of normalized T-cell clonal expansion were also seen in some patients who did not respond.

This sequence originates from an adult with an advanced solid tumor such as melanoma, head and neck, liver or kidney cancer. The rearranged segments are TRBV25-1 and TRBJ2-2, with an unclear D gene assignment. Sequenced here: CD4+ or CD8+ T cells sorted from blood, sampled in a trial of the OX40 agonist ivuxolimab. The DNA sequence follows: TGTGCCACAAGGGTAGGGTCGAACACCGGGGAGCTGTTTTTT. This sequence encodes CATRVGSNTGELFF.